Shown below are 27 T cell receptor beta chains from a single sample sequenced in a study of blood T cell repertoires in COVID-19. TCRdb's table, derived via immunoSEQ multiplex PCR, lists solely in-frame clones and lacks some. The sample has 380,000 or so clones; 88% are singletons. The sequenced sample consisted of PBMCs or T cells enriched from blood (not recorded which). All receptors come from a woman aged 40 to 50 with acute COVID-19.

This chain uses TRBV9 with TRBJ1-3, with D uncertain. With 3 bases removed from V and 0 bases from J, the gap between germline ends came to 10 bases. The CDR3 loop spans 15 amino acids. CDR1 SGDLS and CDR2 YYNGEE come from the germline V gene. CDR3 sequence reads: CASSAVGSSGNTIYF. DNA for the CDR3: TGTGCCAGCAGCGCCGTGGGGAGCTCTGGAAACACCATATATTTT.

CDR3 in DNA: TGTGCCAGCAGCCGACAGGGGGCGACCGGCACTGAAGCTTTCTTT. Its translation is CASSRQGATGTEAFF. The V call is TRBV11-2, the J call TRBJ1-1; 10 bases fit TRBD1. The CDR3 totals 15 residues. Germline CDR1 reads SGHAT; CDR2 reads FQNNGV. Germline trimming cut 5 bases from V and 4 bases from J; bases unmatched to any gene: 7.

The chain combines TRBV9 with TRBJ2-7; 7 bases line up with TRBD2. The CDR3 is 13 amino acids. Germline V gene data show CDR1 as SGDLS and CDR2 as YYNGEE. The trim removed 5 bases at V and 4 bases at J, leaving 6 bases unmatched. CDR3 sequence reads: CASSQEGGYEQYF. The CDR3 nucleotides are TGTGCCAGCAGTCAAGAGGGAGGGTACGAGCAGTACTTC.

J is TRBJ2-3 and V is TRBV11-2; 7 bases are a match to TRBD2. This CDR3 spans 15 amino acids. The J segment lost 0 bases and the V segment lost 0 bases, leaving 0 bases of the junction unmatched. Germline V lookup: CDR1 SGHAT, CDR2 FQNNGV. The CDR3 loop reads CASSLEGGSTDTQYF. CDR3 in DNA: TGTGCCAGCAGCTTAGAGGGGGGGAGCACAGATACGCAGTATTTT.

The CDR3 loop reads CASNPRVNEKLFF. CDR3 nucleotides: TGTGCCAGCAATCCCCGGGTTAATGAAAAACTGTTTTTT. The chain links TRBV6-5 to TRBJ1-4; D is undetermined. CDR3 length equals 13 residues. In germline, CDR1 is MNHEY, CDR2 SVGAGI. Trimming took 7 bases from V and 4 from J, leaving 10 bases between them.

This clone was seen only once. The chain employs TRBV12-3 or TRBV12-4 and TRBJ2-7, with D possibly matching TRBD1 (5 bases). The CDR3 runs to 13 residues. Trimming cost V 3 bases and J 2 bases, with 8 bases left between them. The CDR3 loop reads CASSFDSTYEQYF. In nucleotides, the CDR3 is TGTGCCAGCAGTTTTGACAGCACCTACGAGCAGTACTTC.

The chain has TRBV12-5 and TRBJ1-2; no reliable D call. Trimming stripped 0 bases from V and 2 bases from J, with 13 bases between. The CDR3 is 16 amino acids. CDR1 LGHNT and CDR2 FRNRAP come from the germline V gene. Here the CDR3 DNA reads TGTGCTAGTGGTTTGGTACCCGCGCCCTACAACTATGGCTACACCTTC. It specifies CASGLVPAPYNYGYTF.

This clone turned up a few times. CDR3 bases: TGTGCCAGCAGCTTAGTAGGACAGCAGAATTCACCCCTCCACTTT. It codes for CASSLVGQQNSPLHF. The chain is built from TRBV11-2 and TRBJ1-6; weak D call: TRBD1 (6 bases). The CDR3 totals 15 residues. Germline assignment: CDR1 SGHAT and CDR2 FQNNGV. With 1 base removed from V and 7 bases from J, the gap between germline ends came to 11 bases.

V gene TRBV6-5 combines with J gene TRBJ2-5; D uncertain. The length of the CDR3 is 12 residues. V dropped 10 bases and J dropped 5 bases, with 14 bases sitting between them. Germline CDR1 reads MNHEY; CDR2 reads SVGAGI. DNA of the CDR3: TGTGCCACCAGAGTAACCGGGGAGACCCAGTACTTC. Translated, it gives CATRVTGETQYF.

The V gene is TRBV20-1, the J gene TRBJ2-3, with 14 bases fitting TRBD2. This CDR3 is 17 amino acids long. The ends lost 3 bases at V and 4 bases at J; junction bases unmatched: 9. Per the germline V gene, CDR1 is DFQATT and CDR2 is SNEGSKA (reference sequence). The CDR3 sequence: CSASLPRTSGGSDTQYF. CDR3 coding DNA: TGCAGTGCTAGTCTGCCCCGGACTAGCGGGGGGTCAGATACGCAGTATTTT.

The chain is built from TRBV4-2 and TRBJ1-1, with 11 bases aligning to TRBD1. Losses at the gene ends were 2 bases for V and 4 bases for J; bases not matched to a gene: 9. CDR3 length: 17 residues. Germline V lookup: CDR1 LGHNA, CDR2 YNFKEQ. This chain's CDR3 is CASSQLGQGEIATEAFF. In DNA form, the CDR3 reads TGTGCCAGCAGCCAATTGGGACAGGGGGAGATCGCCACTGAAGCTTTCTTT.

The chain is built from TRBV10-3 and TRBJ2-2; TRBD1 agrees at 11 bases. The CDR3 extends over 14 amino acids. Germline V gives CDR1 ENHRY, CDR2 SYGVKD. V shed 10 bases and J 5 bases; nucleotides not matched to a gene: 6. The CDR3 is CATGQGASTGELFF. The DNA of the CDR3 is TGTGCCACCGGACAGGGGGCCTCTACCGGGGAGCTGTTTTTT.

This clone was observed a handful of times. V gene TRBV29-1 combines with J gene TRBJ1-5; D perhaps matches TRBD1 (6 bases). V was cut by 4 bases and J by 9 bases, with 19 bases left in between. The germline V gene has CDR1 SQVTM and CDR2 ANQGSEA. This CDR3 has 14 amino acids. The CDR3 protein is CSVGDTVPEGPQHF. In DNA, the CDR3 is TGCAGCGTTGGGGACACCGTACCAGAAGGGCCCCAGCATTTT.

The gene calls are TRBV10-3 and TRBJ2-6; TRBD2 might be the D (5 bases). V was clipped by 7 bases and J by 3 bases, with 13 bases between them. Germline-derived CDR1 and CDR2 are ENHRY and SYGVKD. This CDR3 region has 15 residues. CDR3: CAITPGEGGANVLTF. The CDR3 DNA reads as TGTGCCATCACCCCCGGGGAAGGTGGGGCCAACGTCCTGACTTTC.

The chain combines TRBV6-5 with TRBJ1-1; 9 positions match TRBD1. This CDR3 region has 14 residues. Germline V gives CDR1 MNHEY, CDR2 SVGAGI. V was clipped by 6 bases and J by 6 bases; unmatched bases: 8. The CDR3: CASRGDRVNAEAFF. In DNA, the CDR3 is TGTGCCAGCAGAGGGGACAGGGTAAACGCTGAAGCTTTCTTT.

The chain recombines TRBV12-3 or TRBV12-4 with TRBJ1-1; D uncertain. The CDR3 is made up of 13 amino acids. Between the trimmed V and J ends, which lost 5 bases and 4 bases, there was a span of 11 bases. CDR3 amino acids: CASSTAFRTEAFF. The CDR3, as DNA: TGTGCCAGCAGTACAGCATTCCGCACTGAAGCTTTCTTT.

This CDR3 is CASSYSGRDTQYF. DNA for the CDR3: TGTGCCAGCAGTTACTCTGGGAGGGATACGCAGTATTTT. The chain employs TRBV6-5 and TRBJ2-3, with D perhaps matching TRBD2 (6 bases). Germline V gene lookup returns CDR1 MNHEY and CDR2 SVGAGI. This CDR3 spans 13 amino acids. Trimming stripped 0 bases from V and 6 bases from J, with 7 bases between.

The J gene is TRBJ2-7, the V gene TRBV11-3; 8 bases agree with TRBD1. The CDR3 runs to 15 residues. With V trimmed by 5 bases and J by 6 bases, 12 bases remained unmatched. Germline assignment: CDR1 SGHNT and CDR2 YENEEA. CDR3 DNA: TGTGCCAGCAGCACCTCAACAGGGGGGTTCAGCGAGCAGTACTTC. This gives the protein CASSTSTGGFSEQYF.

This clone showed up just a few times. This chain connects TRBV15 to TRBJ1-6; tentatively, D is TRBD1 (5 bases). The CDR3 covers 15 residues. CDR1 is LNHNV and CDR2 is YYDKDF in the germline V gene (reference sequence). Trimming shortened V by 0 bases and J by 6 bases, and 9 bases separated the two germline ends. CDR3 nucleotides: TGTGCCACCAGCAGAGATTTCCAGGGTAATTCACCCCTCCACTTT. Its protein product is CATSRDFQGNSPLHF.

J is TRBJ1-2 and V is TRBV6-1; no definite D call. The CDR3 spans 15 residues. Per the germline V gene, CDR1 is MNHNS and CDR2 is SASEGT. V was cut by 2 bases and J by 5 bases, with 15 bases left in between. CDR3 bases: TGTGCCAGCAGTGAATTTGGGAGGGTGCAGTATGGCTACACCTTC. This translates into CASSEFGRVQYGYTF.

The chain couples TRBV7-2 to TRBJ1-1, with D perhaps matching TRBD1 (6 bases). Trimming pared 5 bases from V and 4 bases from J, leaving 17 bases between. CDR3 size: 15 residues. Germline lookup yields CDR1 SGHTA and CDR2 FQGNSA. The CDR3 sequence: CASSASGTKSTEAFF. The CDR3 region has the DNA TGTGCCAGCAGCGCGTCCGGGACAAAGAGCACTGAAGCTTTCTTT.

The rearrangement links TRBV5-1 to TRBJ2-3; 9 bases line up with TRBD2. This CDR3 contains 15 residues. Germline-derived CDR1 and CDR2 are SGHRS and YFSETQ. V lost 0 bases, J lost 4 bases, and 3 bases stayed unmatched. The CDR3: CASSLASGDADTQYF. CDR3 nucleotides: TGCGCCAGCAGCTTGGCTAGCGGGGATGCAGATACGCAGTATTTT.

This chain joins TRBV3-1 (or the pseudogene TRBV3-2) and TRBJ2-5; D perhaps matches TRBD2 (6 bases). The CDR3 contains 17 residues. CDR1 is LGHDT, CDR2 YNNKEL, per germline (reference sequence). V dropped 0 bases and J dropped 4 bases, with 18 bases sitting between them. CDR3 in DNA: TGTGCCAGCAGCCAAGAAGGTCAGCTCGGAGGGCGAGAGACCCAGTACTTC. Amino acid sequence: CASSQEGQLGGRETQYF.

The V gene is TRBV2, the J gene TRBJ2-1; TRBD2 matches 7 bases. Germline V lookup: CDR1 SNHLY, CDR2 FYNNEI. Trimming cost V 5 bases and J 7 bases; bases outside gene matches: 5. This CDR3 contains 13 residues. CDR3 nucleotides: TGTGCCAGCAGTCTAGCGGTGGGAAATGAGCAGTTCTTC. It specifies CASSLAVGNEQFF.

CDR3 DNA sequence: TGTGCCAGTAGTATACTGGGGCTGGAGAGCCCTTTCTTC. The encoded protein is CASSILGLESPFF. The V and J genes are TRBV19 and TRBJ2-1; perhaps TRBD1 as D (5 bases). The V gene lost 2 bases and the J gene lost 16 bases, with 18 bases spanning the gap. The CDR3 consists of 13 residues. Germline V gene sequence: CDR1 LNHDA, CDR2 SQIVND (reference sequence).

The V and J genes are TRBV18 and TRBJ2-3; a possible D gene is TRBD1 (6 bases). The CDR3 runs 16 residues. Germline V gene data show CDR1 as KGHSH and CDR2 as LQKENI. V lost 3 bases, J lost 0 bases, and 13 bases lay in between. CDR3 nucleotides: TGTGCCAGCTCACCTCGGACAGACTCTAGCACAGATACGCAGTATTTT. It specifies CASSPRTDSSTDTQYF.

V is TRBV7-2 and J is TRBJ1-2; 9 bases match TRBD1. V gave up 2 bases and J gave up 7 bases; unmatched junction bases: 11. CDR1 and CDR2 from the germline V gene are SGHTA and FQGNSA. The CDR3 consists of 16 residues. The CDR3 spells CASSLTFRDREGGYTF. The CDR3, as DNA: TGTGCCAGCAGCTTAACGTTCCGGGACAGGGAGGGTGGCTACACCTTC. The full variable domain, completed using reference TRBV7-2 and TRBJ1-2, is GAGVSQSPSNKVTEKGKDVELRCDPISGHTALYWYRQSLGQGLEFLIYFQGNSAPDKSGLPSDRFSAERTGGSVSTLTIQRTQQEDSAVYLCASSLTFRDREGGYTFGSGTRLTVV.